This TCR beta chain was recorded in a study of T cell changes during pregnancy in multiple sclerosis. Clones were sequenced by immunoSEQ multiplex PCR, and TCRdb holds only the in-frame ones, with some missing. Among just under 85,000 clones, more than 85% were seen once, and the ten largest hold about 2.5%. This CDR3 region has 15 residues. The germline CDR1 and CDR2 sequences are SEHNR and FQNEAQ (reference sequence). Trimming removed 2 bases from V and 1 base from J, with 12 bases in between. This specimen was peripheral blood, taken in the first trimester of pregnancy. V gene TRBV7-9 combines with J gene TRBJ2-7, with D uncertain. The TCR originated in a female donor with multiple sclerosis, enrolled in a pregnancy study. The CDR3 region has the DNA TGTGCCAGCAGCTTATGGGCAGGCGATTCCTACGAGCAGTACTTC. Protein sequence: CASSLWAGDSYEQYF.